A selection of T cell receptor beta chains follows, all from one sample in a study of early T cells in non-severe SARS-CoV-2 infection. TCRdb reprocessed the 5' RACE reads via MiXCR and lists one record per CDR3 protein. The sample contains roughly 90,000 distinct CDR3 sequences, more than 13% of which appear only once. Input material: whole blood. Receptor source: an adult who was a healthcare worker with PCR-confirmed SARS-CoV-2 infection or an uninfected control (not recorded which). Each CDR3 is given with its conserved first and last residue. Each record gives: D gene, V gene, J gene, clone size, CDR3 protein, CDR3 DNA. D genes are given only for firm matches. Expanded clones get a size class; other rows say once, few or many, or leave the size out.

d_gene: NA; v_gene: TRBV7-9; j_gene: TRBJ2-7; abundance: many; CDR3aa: CASSLEGGSSYEQYF; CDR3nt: TGTGCCAGCAGCTTAGAAGGGGGGAGTTCCTACGAGCAGTACTTC
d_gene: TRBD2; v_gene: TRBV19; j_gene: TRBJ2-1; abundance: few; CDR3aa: CASSSPGVAGGFYNEQFF; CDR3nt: TGTGCCAGTAGTAGCCCTGGGGTGGCGGGAGGATTCTACAATGAGCAGTTCTTC
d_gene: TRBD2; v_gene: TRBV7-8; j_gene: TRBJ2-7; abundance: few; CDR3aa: CASSLDPLVTGGPTYEQYF; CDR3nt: TGTGCCAGCAGCTTAGACCCCTTGGTTACGGGAGGGCCCACCTACGAGCAGTACTTC
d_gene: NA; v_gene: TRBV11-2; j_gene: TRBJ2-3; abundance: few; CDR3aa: CASSLGDARRADTQYF; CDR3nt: TGTGCCAGCAGCTTAGGGGACGCTCGGCGGGCAGATACGCAGTATTTT
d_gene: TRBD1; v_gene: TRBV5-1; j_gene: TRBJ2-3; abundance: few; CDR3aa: CASSMDRARSFDTQYF; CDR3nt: TGCGCCAGCAGCATGGACAGGGCCCGGTCCTTCGATACGCAGTATTTT
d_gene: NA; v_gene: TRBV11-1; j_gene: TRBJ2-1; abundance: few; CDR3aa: CASSHIRNEQFF; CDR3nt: TGTGCCAGCAGCCACATACGGAATGAGCAGTTCTTC
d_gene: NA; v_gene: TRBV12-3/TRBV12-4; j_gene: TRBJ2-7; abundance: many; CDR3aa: CASSLYIPYEQYF; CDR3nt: TGTGCCAGCAGCCTCTATATCCCCTACGAGCAGTACTTC
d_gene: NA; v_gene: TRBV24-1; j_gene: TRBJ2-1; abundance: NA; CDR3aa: CATSGDRNNEQFF; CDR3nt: TGTGCCACCAGTGGAGACAGGAACAATGAGCAGTTCTTC
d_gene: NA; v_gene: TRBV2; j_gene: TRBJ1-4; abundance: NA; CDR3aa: CASSEGSKLFF; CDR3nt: TGTGCCAGCAGTGAAGGCTCTAAACTGTTTTTT
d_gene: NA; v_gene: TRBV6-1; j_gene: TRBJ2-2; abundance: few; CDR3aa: CASSTLSNTGELFF; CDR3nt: TGTGCCAGCAGTACCCTATCGAACACCGGGGAGCTGTTTTTT
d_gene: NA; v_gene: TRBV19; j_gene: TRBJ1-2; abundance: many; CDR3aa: CASYTGGANYGYTF; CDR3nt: TGTGCCAGTTATACCGGAGGGGCTAACTATGGCTACACCTTC
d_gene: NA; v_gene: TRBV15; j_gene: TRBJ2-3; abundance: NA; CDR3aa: CATSGVARGDTQYF; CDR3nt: TGTGCCACCAGCGGCGTAGCGAGGGGAGATACGCAGTATTTT
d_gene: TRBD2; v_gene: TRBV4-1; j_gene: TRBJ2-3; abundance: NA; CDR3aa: CASSQPGLAGGRASTDTQYF; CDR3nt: TGCGCCAGCAGCCAACCCGGACTAGCGGGGGGCAGAGCTAGCACAGATACGCAGTATTTT
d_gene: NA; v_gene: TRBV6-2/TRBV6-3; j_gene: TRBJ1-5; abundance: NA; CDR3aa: CASSYDLGPQHF; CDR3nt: TGTGCCAGCAGTTACGATTTGGGACCCCAGCATTTT
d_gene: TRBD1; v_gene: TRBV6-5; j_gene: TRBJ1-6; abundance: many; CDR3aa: CASRRDSYNSPLHF; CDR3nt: TGTGCCAGCAGACGGGACAGCTACAATTCACCCCTCCACTTT
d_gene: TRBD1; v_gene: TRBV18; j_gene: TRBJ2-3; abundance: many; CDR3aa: CASSETRDSFEYF; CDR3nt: TGTGCCAGCTCAGAGACCCGGGACAGCTTCGAGTATTTT
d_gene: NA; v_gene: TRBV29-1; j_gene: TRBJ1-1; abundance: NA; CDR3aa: CSAVIQGSGTEAFF; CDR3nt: TGCAGCGCCGTGATACAGGGATCGGGGACTGAAGCTTTCTTT
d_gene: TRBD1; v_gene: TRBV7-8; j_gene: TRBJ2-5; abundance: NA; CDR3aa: CASSLVLGTGASQETQYF; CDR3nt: TGTGCCAGCAGCTTAGTACTCGGGACAGGAGCTTCGCAAGAGACCCAGTACTTC
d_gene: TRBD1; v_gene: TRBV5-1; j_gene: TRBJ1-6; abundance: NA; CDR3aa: CASSRDRLNSPLHF; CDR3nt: TGCGCCAGCAGCAGGGACAGACTAAATTCACCCCTCCACTTT
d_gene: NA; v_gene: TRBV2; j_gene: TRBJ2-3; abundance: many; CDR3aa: CASRNRADTQYF; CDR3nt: TGTGCCAGCAGAAACAGGGCAGATACGCAGTATTTT
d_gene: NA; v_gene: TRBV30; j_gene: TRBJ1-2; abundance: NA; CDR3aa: CAWSEGSGYGYTF; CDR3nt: TGTGCCTGGAGCGAGGGGTCCGGCTATGGCTACACCTTC
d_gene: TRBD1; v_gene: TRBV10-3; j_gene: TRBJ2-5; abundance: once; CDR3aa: CAIRDREETQYF; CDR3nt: TGTGCCATAAGGGACAGGGAAGAGACCCAGTACTTC
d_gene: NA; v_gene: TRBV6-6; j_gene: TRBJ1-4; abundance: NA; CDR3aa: CASSLSLDGEKLFF; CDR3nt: TGTGCCAGCAGTTTAAGCCTGGATGGGGAAAAACTGTTTTTT
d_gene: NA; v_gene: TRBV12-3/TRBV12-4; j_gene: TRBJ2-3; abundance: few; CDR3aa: CASSGRTIPTDTQYF; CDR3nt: TGTGCCAGCAGTGGACGGACTATTCCAACAGATACGCAGTATTTT
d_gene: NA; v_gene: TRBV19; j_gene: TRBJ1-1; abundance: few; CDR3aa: CASGSGVRTEAFF; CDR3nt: TGTGCCAGTGGGAGCGGGGTCAGGACTGAAGCTTTCTTT
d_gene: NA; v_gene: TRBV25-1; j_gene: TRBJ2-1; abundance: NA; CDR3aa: CASSDLDEQFF; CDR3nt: TGTGCCAGCAGTGACCTCGATGAGCAGTTCTTC
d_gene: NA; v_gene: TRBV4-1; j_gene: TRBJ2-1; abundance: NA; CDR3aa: CASSQHYSPDNEQFF; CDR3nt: TGCGCCAGCAGCCAACATTATTCTCCGGACAATGAGCAGTTCTTC
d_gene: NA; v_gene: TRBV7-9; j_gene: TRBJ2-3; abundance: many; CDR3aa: CASSFGQLGTDTQYF; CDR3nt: TGTGCCAGCAGCTTCGGCCAATTGGGTACAGATACGCAGTATTTT
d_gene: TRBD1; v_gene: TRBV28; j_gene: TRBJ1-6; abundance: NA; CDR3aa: CASISRDREHSPLHF; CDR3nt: TGTGCCAGCATCTCCCGGGACAGGGAGCATTCACCCCTCCACTTT
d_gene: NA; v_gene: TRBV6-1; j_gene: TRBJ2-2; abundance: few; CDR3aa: CASRGRGANTGELFF; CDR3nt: TGTGCCAGCAGGGGACGGGGGGCCAACACCGGGGAGCTGTTTTTT
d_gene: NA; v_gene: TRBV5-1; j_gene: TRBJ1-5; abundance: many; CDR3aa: CASKPGRYSNQPQHF; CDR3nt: TGCGCCAGCAAGCCAGGGAGGTATAGCAATCAGCCCCAGCATTTT